The T cell receptor beta chain under discussion was sequenced for a study of blood T cells in healthy people across ages. Study findings and constraints: When one million T cells were used, diversity estimates were thought to be underestimates.

Alongside a J-beta primer mix, a sample-barcoded 5' primer served in a second PCR lasting about 7 to 12 cycles. In TCRdb, the 5' RACE reads were re-called with MiXCR into one record per CDR3 protein. The data hold about 1.6 million distinct CDR3 sequences, with about 35% observed a single time. As regards this clonotype: What it binds is unknown.

Staff drew roughly 10 milliliters of peripheral blood from each donor. V was trimmed by 0 bases and J by 2 bases, leaving 14 bases between them. The CDR3 is 17 amino acids. The germline gives CDR1 LGHDT, CDR2 YNNKEL (reference sequence). This sequence was found in a woman aged 25 to 39 in good health. The V and J genes are TRBV3-1 and TRBJ2-1; D is possibly TRBD1 (6 bases). The sequencing sample was made of blood. CDR3 sequence reads: CASSQDLGASPYNEQFF. The CDR3, as DNA: TGTGCCAGCAGCCAAGATTTGGGGGCTAGCCCCTACAATGAGCAGTTCTTC.